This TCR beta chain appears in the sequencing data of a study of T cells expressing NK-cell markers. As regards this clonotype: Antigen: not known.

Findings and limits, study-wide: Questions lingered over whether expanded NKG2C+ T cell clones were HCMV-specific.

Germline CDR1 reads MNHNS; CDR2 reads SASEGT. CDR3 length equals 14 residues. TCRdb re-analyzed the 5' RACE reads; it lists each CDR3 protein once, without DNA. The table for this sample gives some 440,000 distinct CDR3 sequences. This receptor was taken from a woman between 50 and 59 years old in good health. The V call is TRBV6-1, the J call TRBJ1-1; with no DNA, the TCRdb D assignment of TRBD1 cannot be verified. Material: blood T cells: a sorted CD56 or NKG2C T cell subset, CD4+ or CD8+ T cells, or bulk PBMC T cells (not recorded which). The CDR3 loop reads CASSADRKNAEAFF.